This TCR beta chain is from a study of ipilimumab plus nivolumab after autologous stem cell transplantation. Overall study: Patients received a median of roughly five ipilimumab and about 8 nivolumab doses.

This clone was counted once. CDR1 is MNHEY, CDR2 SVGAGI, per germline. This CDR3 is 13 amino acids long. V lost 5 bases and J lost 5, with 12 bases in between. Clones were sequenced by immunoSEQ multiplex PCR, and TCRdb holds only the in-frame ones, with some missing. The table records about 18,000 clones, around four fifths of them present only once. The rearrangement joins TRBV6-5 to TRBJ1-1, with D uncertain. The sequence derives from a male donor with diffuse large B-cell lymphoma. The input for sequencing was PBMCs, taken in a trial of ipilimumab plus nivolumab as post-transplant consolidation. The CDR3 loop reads CASSLRMGTEAFF. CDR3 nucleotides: TGTGCCAGCAGTCTCAGAATGGGGACTGAAGCTTTCTTT.